The text below deals with one T cell receptor beta chain. Its antigen target is currently unknown. It has no much larger one-base neighbor in the sample; base qualities were not kept. Based on the germline V gene (reference sequence), the CDR1 and CDR2 sequences are PRHDT and FYEKMQ. Reading from cysteine to phenylalanine, the CDR3 counts 14 amino acids. Just the 42-base CDR3 DNA is kept, in frame starting at base 1. V is cut by 1 base and J by 0 bases, and the space between the germline ends is 7 bases. The sample comes from a study of TIL therapy for anti-PD-1-resistant metastatic lung cancer (dated by TCRdb to about 2021). Broadly, across the study: Enrolled patients had a median age of roughly 54 years (range 38-75) and a median tumor PD-L1 proportion score of around 6%. The cohort was composed predominantly of lung adenocarcinoma, with a few EGFR-mutant and two ALK-rearranged tumors included, and half of patients were identified as current or former smokers. A median non-synonymous tumor mutation burden of under 1.9 mutations per megabase was determined across the cohort by whole-exome sequencing. T cell receptor beta sequencing of tumor and peripheral blood served to follow clonotypes across the tumor, the expanded TIL product, and serial blood samples.

This sample's time point label indicates: pre-treatment sample, taken before nivolumab and TIL therapy. The baseline tumor samples were excised metastases, mostly pleural nodules or supraclavicular lymph nodes, taken from the same resection that was used to grow TIL. Before any PD-1/PD-L1 blockade was given, tumors were harvested, nivolumab was then administered, and patients who progressed went on to receive lymphodepletion, an infusion of expanded TIL, and IL-2. A phase I trial run at two centers enrolled adults with stage 4 NSCLC between 2017 and 2020. Samples were obtained from a single-arm, open-label phase I trial in which tumor-infiltrating lymphocyte therapy with nivolumab was evaluated in advanced non-small cell lung cancer. Portions of each resected tumor were snap-frozen in liquid nitrogen and were stored at -80 degrees C. Tumor regions of interest were selected on H&E sections using laser-capture macrodissection, ground into around 16 mg aliquots, and extracted using Qiagen Allprep kits.

Study-wide conclusions, independent of this receptor: The study protocol defined all tumor marker inferences as exploratory. The cohort was highly selected, with more treatment-naive, never-smoker and oncogene-addicted patients than typical, limiting generalizability. TIL culture showed high clonal turnover, with many enriched product clones undetected in the baseline tumor, suggesting clonal contraction rather than faithful expansion. Higher clonality and lower diversity were observed in expanded TIL cultures than in baseline intratumoral T cells (median clonality approximately 6.4% vs 31%, p < 0.0001).

Using bias-controlled multiplex PCR with the immunoSEQ v3 hsTCRB kit, the TCR beta CDR3 regions were amplified from genomic DNA. TCR libraries were sequenced on an Illumina NextSeq 500 to 1.5 million to 2 million read pairs for survey level or roughly 4.5-6.5 million for deep level. The published analysis was carried out like this. V, D and J genes were assigned, non-productive sequences were removed, and clonality was reported by immunoSEQ Analyzer software. Repertoires of infused TIL and blood were compared using productive Simpson clonality and the Morisita overlap index of productive TRB rearrangements. Imported from immuneACCESS, the table was reduced by TCRdb to in-frame sequences with V and J called. These copies leave out some clones; in studies compared against another copy, an unresolved V gene accounts for under half, and the cause of the remainder is not known. That table supplies the V and J calls and clone size; D and trimming were determined from the DNA. The sample table records about 26,000 clones; around 70% of these occur just once. The ten largest make up 6.5% to 8% of the sample.

The chain joins TRBV13 to TRBJ2-7; no D segment can be confidently identified. The receptor comes from a person aged 25 to 79 with non-small cell lung cancer. Sample: tumor tissue, taken at baseline. The CDR3 reads CASSLEYSSYEQYF. The nucleotides read TGTGCCAGCAGCTTAGAGTACAGCTCCTACGAGCAGTACTTC.